One TCR beta chain is described in this entry. The antigen is undetermined. Profiled with immunoSEQ multiplex PCR; TCRdb holds only in-frame clones, not every one. The sample has fewer than 30,000 clones; about 90% are singletons. This entry is derived from a study of OX40 agonist ivuxolimab in advanced cancers. Study-wide findings and caveats: Which antigen the expanded peripheral T cells recognized is unknown.

CDR1 and CDR2 from the germline V gene are MGHRA and YSYEKL. Trimming cost V 5 bases and J 4 bases; bases outside gene matches: 10. The CDR3 length is 15 residues. The receptor was derived from an adult with an advanced solid tumor such as melanoma, head and neck, liver or kidney cancer. The sequences come from CD4+ or CD8+ T cells sorted from blood, collected in a trial of the OX40 agonist ivuxolimab. The chain links TRBV4-1 to TRBJ2-7; TRBD1 agrees at 8 bases. The CDR3, as DNA: TGCGCCAGCAGCTCTTCGACAGGGGCTAGGTACGAGCAGTACTTC. It yields the protein CASSSSTGARYEQYF.